A single sample gave rise to the 27 T cell receptor beta chains below, sequenced in a study of shared clonotypes between healthy human individuals. The protocol was immunoSEQ multiplex PCR, while the TCRdb copy is restricted to in-frame clones and leaves out a portion. The data show roughly 520,000 clones, around 96% seen once. Sequenced material: naive CD4+ T cells sorted from blood. Sample subset: CD45RA+ positively selected. The receptors were gathered from a woman in her 30s in good health.

The CDR3 loop is CASSLGADRSYEQYF. DNA for the CDR3: TGTGCCAGCAGCTTAGGAGCGGATCGCTCCTACGAGCAGTACTTC. The chain employs TRBV7-2 and TRBJ2-5, with D possibly being TRBD2 (5 bases). TRBJ2-7 matches the DNA end more closely, so the J call is doubtful. From germline, CDR1 is SGHTA and CDR2 FQGNSA. The CDR3 covers 15 residues.

The rearrangement joins TRBV7-9 to TRBJ2-1; the D is unclear. Trimming pared 2 bases from V and 8 bases from J, leaving 10 bases between. Looked up from germline, CDR1 is SEHNR and CDR2 is FQNEAQ (reference sequence). The CDR3 length is 13 residues. The CDR3, as DNA: TGTGCCAGCAGCTTATCGGGTGGCTATGAGCAGTTCTTC. Translating gives CASSLSGGYEQFF.

The chain is built from TRBV28 and TRBJ1-1, with 10 bases identical to TRBD1. Germline CDR1 MDHEN, CDR2 SYDVKM. Unmatched junction bases numbered 5, after V lost 4 bases and J lost 3 bases. CDR3 size: 15 residues. DNA for the CDR3: TGTGCCAGCAGTTCATGGACAGGGGGGGACACTGAAGCTTTCTTT. It encodes CASSSWTGGDTEAFF.

The rearrangement joins TRBV7-2 to TRBJ1-4; D ambiguous. Germline CDR1 SGHTA, CDR2 FQGNSA. The CDR3 is 17 residues long. The germline V and J ends were trimmed by 3 bases and 0 bases, with 14 bases remaining between them. As DNA, the CDR3 is TGTGCCAGCAGCTTGGCCGACGTTGGAACAACTAATGAAAAACTGTTTTTT. It translates to CASSLADVGTTNEKLFF.

V is TRBV29-1 and J is TRBJ1-2; TRBD1 matches at 10 bases. V lost 7 bases to trimming and J lost 4 bases; unmatched junction nucleotides: 9. There are 14 residues in the CDR3. Germline V gives CDR1 SQVTM, CDR2 ANQGSEA. CDR3 loop: CSALGQGVRYGYTF. The CDR3 DNA reads as TGCAGCGCCCTAGGACAGGGGGTTCGCTATGGCTACACCTTC. The full variable domain, with the rest looked up from reference TRBV29-1 and TRBJ1-2, is SAVISQKPSRDICQRGTSLTIQCQVDSQVTMMFWYRQQPGQSLTLIATANQGSEATYESGFVIDKFPISRPNLTFSTLTVSNMSPEDSSIYLCSALGQGVRYGYTFGSGTRLTVV.

The gene calls are TRBV4-2 and TRBJ2-3, with 13 positions matching TRBD2. V was clipped by 0 bases and J by 5 bases; unmatched bases: 8. Germline CDR1 is LGHNA and CDR2 is YNFKEQ. This CDR3 has 18 residues. The CDR3 DNA follows: TGTGCCAGCAGCCAAGATGAAGGGGGACTAGCGGGAAAAGATACGCAGTATTTT. It encodes CASSQDEGGLAGKDTQYF.

This chain joins TRBV6-5 and TRBJ2-2; D is unresolved. CDR3 size: 16 residues. V lost 0 bases and J 2 bases, leaving 10 bases between the germline ends. Germline CDR1 is MNHEY and CDR2 is SVGAGI. The DNA of the CDR3 is TGTGCCAGCAGTTACTCGATCGGAACTAACACCGGGGAGCTGTTTTTT. Its protein is CASSYSIGTNTGELFF.

This chain connects TRBV6-5 to TRBJ2-5, with a weak D call TRBD1 (6 bases). The ends were cut back, 5 bases at V and 1 base at J, with 14 bases in the middle. The CDR3 is made up of 15 amino acids. Per germline, CDR1 MNHEY and CDR2 SVGAGI. CDR3 bases: TGTGCCAGCAGTAGCCCCGGGACAAGCCAAGAGACCCAGTACTTC. This sequence encodes CASSSPGTSQETQYF.

V and J are TRBV28 and TRBJ1-2, with D uncertain. This CDR3 has 12 amino acids. Germline lookup yields CDR1 MDHEN and CDR2 SYDVKM. V lost 7 bases, J lost 4 bases, and 10 bases lay in between. The DNA for the CDR3 is TGTGCCAGCATAAAGGGAAGCTATGGCTACACCTTC. Protein: CASIKGSYGYTF.

The chain uses TRBV6-1 and TRBJ2-3; D is tentatively TRBD1 or TRBD2 (6 bases each). Germline CDR1 reads MNHNS; CDR2 reads SASEGT. The CDR3 is 14 residues long. V gave up 8 bases and J gave up 4 bases, with 16 bases separating them. The CDR3 DNA sequence: TGTGCCAGCGTATGGGGGGCTGGAGCAGATACGCAGTATTTT. Translated: CASVWGAGADTQYF.

The V gene is TRBV5-6, the J gene TRBJ1-1; D unclear. Germline values: CDR1 SGHDT, CDR2 YYEEEE. With 0 bases removed from V and 2 bases from J, the gap between germline ends came to 11 bases. The CDR3 contains 15 residues. The CDR3 DNA reads TGTGCCAGCAGCTTGGCTGACTGGCTTAACACTGAAGCTTTCTTT. Translating gives CASSLADWLNTEAFF.

The DNA for the CDR3 is TGTGCCAGCAGTTTATTTAAAAACACTGAAGCTTTCTTT. This gives the protein CASSLFKNTEAFF. The chain carries TRBV28 and TRBJ1-1; D unclear. The V end lost 1 base, the J end lost 2 bases, and 5 bases lay between the germline ends. There are 13 residues in the CDR3. CDR1 MDHEN and CDR2 SYDVKM come from the germline V gene.

This clone has a single count. The chain is built from TRBV5-1 and TRBJ2-3; 7 positions agree with TRBD1. This CDR3 has 17 amino acids. CDR1 is SGHRS and CDR2 is YFSETQ in the germline V gene. The V gene end was trimmed by 4 bases and the J gene end by 3 bases; junction bases not matched to a gene: 14. The CDR3 spells CASSNANRGVYTDTQYF. CDR3 coding DNA: TGCGCCAGCAGCAACGCTAACAGGGGCGTTTATACAGATACGCAGTATTTT.

The V gene is TRBV10-3, the J gene TRBJ2-2; 7 nucleotides match TRBD1. Per the germline V gene, CDR1 is ENHRY and CDR2 is SYGVKD. The CDR3 spans 14 residues. V trimming: 5 bases; J trimming: 3 bases; junction bases outside the gene matches: 3. The CDR3 spells CAISRTGDTGELFF. For the CDR3, the DNA is TGTGCCATCAGTCGGACAGGAGACACCGGGGAGCTGTTTTTT.

V gene TRBV5-1 combines with J gene TRBJ1-2; TRBD1 matches at 7 bases. CDR1 is SGHRS, CDR2 YFSETQ, per germline. Trimming cost V 4 bases and J 6 bases; bases outside gene matches: 3. The CDR3 has 12 residues. This CDR3 reads CASSPTGDGYTF. The CDR3, as DNA: TGCGCCAGCAGCCCCACAGGGGATGGCTACACCTTC.

The V and J genes are TRBV5-6 and TRBJ1-5, with TRBD1 identical over 8 bases. The germline V gene has CDR1 SGHDT and CDR2 YYEEEE. Trimming at V came to 0 bases and at J to 4 bases, leaving 3 bases not matched to a gene. The CDR3 sequence is 15 residues long. CDR3 DNA sequence: TGTGCCAGCAGCTTGGGGAACAGGGGGAATCAGCCCCAGCATTTT. Its protein is CASSLGNRGNQPQHF.

This sequence joins TRBV28 and TRBJ2-5; D tentatively fits TRBD1 or TRBD2 (7 bases each). The CDR3 loop spans 17 amino acids. Germline V lookup: CDR1 MDHEN, CDR2 SYDVKM. Deletions cut 5 bases from V and 2 bases from J, with 21 bases between. CDR3 DNA sequence: TGTGCCAGCAGTCCTCAGGGGGGGGTTGGGAGACAAGAGACCCAGTACTTC. It codes for CASSPQGGVGRQETQYF.

The chain links TRBV11-2 to TRBJ1-3, with 8 bases fitting TRBD1. Germline V gene sequence: CDR1 SGHAT, CDR2 FQNNGV. This CDR3 has 16 amino acids. Trimming removed 4 bases from V and 3 bases from J; junction bases left unmatched: 8. The CDR3 loop is CASSSTTGTGGNTIYF. In nucleotides, the CDR3 is TGTGCCAGCAGCTCTACCACCGGGACAGGTGGAAACACCATATATTTT.

This chain uses TRBV15 with TRBJ2-3; D is unclear. Deletions cut 0 bases from V and 2 bases from J, with 9 bases between. Germline V gives CDR1 LNHNV, CDR2 YYDKDF (reference sequence). This CDR3 has 15 amino acids. This chain's CDR3 is CATSRDWGTTDTQYF. In nucleotides, the CDR3 is TGTGCCACCAGCAGAGATTGGGGAACCACAGATACGCAGTATTTT.

V gene TRBV28 combines with J gene TRBJ2-7; 10 bases match TRBD2. Trimming removed 3 bases from V and 0 bases from J; junction bases left unmatched: 8. The CDR3 is made up of 17 amino acids. Germline loops: CDR1 MDHEN, CDR2 SYDVKM. The CDR3 is CASSFWAGTSVSYEQYF. CDR3 in DNA: TGTGCCAGCAGTTTTTGGGCCGGGACTAGCGTCTCCTACGAGCAGTACTTC.

This sequence joins TRBV5-4 and TRBJ2-7, with D maybe TRBD2 (7 bases). From germline, CDR1 is SGHNT and CDR2 YYREEE (reference sequence). This CDR3 has 14 amino acids. Trimming removed 4 bases from V and 5 bases from J, with 16 bases in between. In DNA, the CDR3 is TGTGCCAGCAGCCTAGACACGGGGGGCCACGAGCAGTACTTC. Its translation: CASSLDTGGHEQYF. The full variable domain, its missing parts supplied by reference TRBV5-4 and TRBJ2-7, is ETGVTQSPTHLIKTRGQQVTLRCSSQSGHNTVSWYQQALGQGPQFIFQYYREEENGRGNFPPRFSGLQFPNYSSELNVNALELDDSALYLCASSLDTGGHEQYFGPGTRLTVT.

This chain uses TRBV5-8 with TRBJ1-5, with D unresolved. V lost 1 base to trimming and J lost 6 bases, with 8 bases between them. Germline V gives CDR1 SGHTS, CDR2 YDEGEE. There are 13 residues in the CDR3. The CDR3 region is CASSLQDFQPQHF. In nucleotides, the CDR3 is TGTGCCAGCAGCTTGCAGGACTTTCAGCCCCAGCATTTT.

In DNA form, the CDR3 reads TGTGCCAGCAGTCCCTACCTTCGAGGGACTGAAGCTTTCTTT. It codes for CASSPYLRGTEAFF. The chain recombines TRBV25-1 with TRBJ1-1; D is undetermined. Trimming pared 5 bases from V and 5 bases from J, leaving 15 bases between. Germline V CDR1 and CDR2: MGHDK, SYGVNS. The CDR3 consists of 14 residues.

J is TRBJ2-7 and V is TRBV5-1; D is ambiguous. The CDR3 length is 16 residues. V was pared by 0 bases and J by 3 bases, with 16 bases between. Germline assignment: CDR1 SGHRS and CDR2 YFSETQ. CDR3 sequence reads: CASSLGDGPRNYEQYF. Here the CDR3 DNA reads TGCGCCAGCAGCTTGGGTGATGGACCGCGAAACTACGAGCAGTACTTC.

V and J are TRBV7-2 and TRBJ1-4; D remains unclear. CDR1 and CDR2 (germline): SGHTA, FQGNSA. The germline V and J ends were trimmed by 4 bases and 4 bases, with 10 bases remaining between them. The length of the CDR3 is 14 residues. CDR3 amino acids: CASSSTAVNEKLFF. As DNA, the CDR3 is TGTGCCAGCAGCTCGACGGCGGTTAATGAAAAACTGTTTTTT.

The chain employs TRBV6-1 and TRBJ2-7, with D perhaps given as TRBD1 or TRBD2 (5 bases each). CDR1 and CDR2 (germline): MNHNS, SASEGT. The CDR3 runs 15 residues. The V end lost 7 bases, the J end lost 3 bases, and 19 bases lay between the germline ends. CDR3 DNA: TGTGCCAGCATAAAGGGGAGCGGAGCGGACTACGAGCAGTACTTC. Translated, it gives CASIKGSGADYEQYF.

V gene TRBV28 combines with J gene TRBJ1-2; tentatively, D is TRBD1 (5 bases). There are 12 residues in the CDR3. Germline assignment: CDR1 MDHEN and CDR2 SYDVKM. Trimming left V 5 bases short and J 3 bases short, with 7 bases between. The CDR3: CASSETDYGYTF. In DNA, the CDR3 is TGTGCCAGCAGTGAGACAGACTATGGCTACACCTTC.